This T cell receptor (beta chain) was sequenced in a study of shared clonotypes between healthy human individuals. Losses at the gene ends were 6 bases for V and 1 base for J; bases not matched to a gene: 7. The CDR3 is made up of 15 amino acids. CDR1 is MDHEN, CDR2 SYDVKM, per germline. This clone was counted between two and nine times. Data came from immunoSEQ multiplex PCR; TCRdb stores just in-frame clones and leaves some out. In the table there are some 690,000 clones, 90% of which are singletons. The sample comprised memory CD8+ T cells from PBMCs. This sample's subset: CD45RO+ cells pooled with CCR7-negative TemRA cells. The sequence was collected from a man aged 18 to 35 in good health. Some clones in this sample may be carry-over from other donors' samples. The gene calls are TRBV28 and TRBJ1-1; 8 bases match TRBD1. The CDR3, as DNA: TGTGCCAGCAGCCCGACAGGGGAAGAGAACACTGAAGCTTTCTTT. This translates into CASSPTGEENTEAFF.